This TCR beta chain was sequenced for a study of T cells in Graves' hyperthyroidism and ophthalmopathy. Notes on the study in general: A model using 13 V-J features told ophthalmopathy apart from stable hyperthyroidism. The majority of expanded thyroid clonotypes above 0.001 also appeared in blood.

Every diagnosis used clinical symptoms, serum thyroxine and TRAb, thyroid ultrasound and orbital computed tomography. Cells are PBMCs isolated from over 7.5 ml of fresh blood. From RNA transcripts, TCR beta CDR3 regions were amplified. With the HTBI primer set, the TCR CDR3 went through a first round of RT-PCR. Using its own MiXCR run on the multiplex PCR reads, TCRdb lists one record per CDR3 protein. The profile shows about 610,000 distinct CDR3 sequences, roughly 14% of them singletons. A word on this clonotype: Antigen unknown.

CDR1 is GTSNPN, CDR2 SVGIG, per germline (reference sequence). The V and J ends lost 2 bases and 4 bases respectively, with 9 bases between them. This CDR3 is built from 13 residues. The sequenced material came from blood. The clonotype was recovered from a middle-aged woman with Graves' ophthalmopathy. The chain couples TRBV30 to TRBJ1-5; the D gene is possibly TRBD1 (5 bases). CDR3 in DNA: TGTGCCTGGAGTAGGGGAGAAAATCAGCCCCAGCATTTT. Translation: CAWSRGENQPQHF.